The 30 T cell receptor beta chains reported below all come from one sample, sequenced in a study of blood T cell repertoires in COVID-19. Libraries were prepared by immunoSEQ multiplex PCR; TCRdb keeps only in-frame clonotypes and omits some of them. The sample holds about 180,000 clones, 80% to 85% seen once. Sequencing input: peripheral blood. The receptors come from a woman aged 60-75 years with acute or convalescent COVID-19.

The rearrangement links TRBV12-5 to TRBJ1-5; TRBD1 matches 8 bases. Trimming removed 8 bases from V and 0 bases from J; junction bases left unmatched: 9. Germline-derived CDR1 and CDR2 are LGHNT and FRNRAP. This CDR3 is 16 amino acids long. This chain's CDR3 is CASSGDRLNSNQPQHF. For the CDR3, the DNA is TGTGCTAGTTCCGGGGACAGGCTCAATAGCAATCAGCCCCAGCATTTT.

This sequence joins TRBV11-2 and TRBJ2-3; a possible D gene is TRBD1 (5 bases). The CDR3 is 15 residues long. Trimming stripped 4 bases from V and 2 bases from J, with 13 bases between. Germline values: CDR1 SGHAT, CDR2 FQNNGV. The CDR3 DNA reads as TGTGCCAGCAGCTCGACAGTTCGGTACACAGATACGCAGTATTTT. Residues: CASSSTVRYTDTQYF. Variable domain in full (rest from reference TRBV11-2 and TRBJ2-3): EAGVAQSPRYKIIEKRQSVAFWCNPISGHATLYWYQQILGQGPKLLIQFQNNGVVDDSQLPKDRFSAERLKGVDSTLKIQPAKLEDSAVYLCASSSTVRYTDTQYFGPGTRLTVL.

The rearrangement links TRBV24-1 to TRBJ1-2; possibly TRBD1 for D (6 bases). The germline V and J ends were trimmed by 4 bases and 2 bases, with 10 bases remaining between them. Germline CDR1 reads KGHDR; CDR2 reads SFDVKD. CDR3 length: 14 residues. DNA of the CDR3: TGTGCCACCAGTGACCGGGACAACAACTATGGCTACACCTTC. This translates into CATSDRDNNYGYTF.

The chain employs TRBV7-2 and TRBJ1-5; D is unclear. This CDR3 has 16 residues. CDR1 is SGHTA and CDR2 is FQGNSA in the germline V gene. V lost 3 bases, J lost 6 bases, and 18 bases lay in between. The CDR3 here is CASSFASSRGGQPQHF. The DNA for the CDR3 is TGTGCCAGCAGCTTTGCTTCCTCAAGAGGTGGTCAGCCCCAGCATTTT.

This chain uses TRBV19 with TRBJ2-1; the D gene is possibly TRBD2 (7 bases). Germline values: CDR1 LNHDA, CDR2 SQIVND (reference sequence). V was trimmed by 7 bases and J by 14 bases, leaving 21 bases between them. CDR3 size: 13 residues. For the CDR3, the DNA is TGTGCCAGTACCCCCGTCGCGGGGGCTTCAGAGTTCTTC. It translates to CASTPVAGASEFF.

The rearrangement joins TRBV7-2 to TRBJ2-1; D call uncertain. The CDR3 sequence is 16 residues long. Trimming removed 2 bases from V and 7 bases from J, with 18 bases in between. Germline V CDR1 and CDR2: SGHTA, FQGNSA. DNA for the CDR3: TGTGCCAGCAGCTTAAGCTCGACCCAGCCGGAGAATGAGCAGTTCTTC. Translation gives CASSLSSTQPENEQFF.

The gene calls are TRBV7-2 and TRBJ2-5; 9 bases agree with TRBD2. V gave up 5 bases and J gave up 6 bases; unmatched junction bases: 13. CDR1 is SGHTA, CDR2 FQGNSA, per germline. The CDR3 is 16 residues long. CDR3 nucleotide sequence: TGTGCCAGCAGCAGTGGCGGGGCGGGGGGGCGAAAGACCCAGTACTTC. It codes for CASSSGGAGGRKTQYF.

V and J are TRBV15 and TRBJ2-5; TRBD1 agrees at 7 bases. Per germline, CDR1 LNHNV and CDR2 YYDKDF (reference sequence). Trimming cost V 6 bases and J 4 bases; bases outside gene matches: 8. This CDR3 has 14 residues. CDR3 region: CATSPRAGGETQYF. DNA of the CDR3: TGTGCCACCAGTCCTCGCGCAGGGGGAGAGACCCAGTACTTC.

The chain recombines TRBV18 with TRBJ2-3; 8 positions agree with TRBD1. Germline V gene data show CDR1 as KGHSH and CDR2 as LQKENI. Germline trimming cut 5 bases from V and 3 bases from J; bases unmatched to any gene: 13. The CDR3 has 17 residues. CDR3 in DNA: TGTGCCAGCTCATCGAGCTCGGGACAGGTTGCGACAGATACGCAGTATTTT. It yields the protein CASSSSSGQVATDTQYF.

This chain uses TRBV3-1 (or the pseudogene TRBV3-2) with TRBJ1-6, with D uncertain. V shed 2 bases and J shed 5 bases, with 4 bases lying between them. CDR1 is LGHDT and CDR2 is YNNKEL in the germline V gene (reference sequence). The CDR3 loop spans 13 amino acids. The CDR3 sequence: CASSQSDNSPLHF. The CDR3, as DNA: TGTGCCAGCAGCCAATCCGATAATTCACCCCTCCACTTT.

This chain links TRBV7-6 with TRBJ2-3, with 7 bases that match TRBD1. V shed 2 bases, J shed 4 bases, and the junction held 6 bases outside the gene matches. CDR1 SGHVS and CDR2 FNYEAQ come from the germline V gene. The CDR3 contains 15 residues. The CDR3 is CASSLRGRGSDTQYF. CDR3 DNA: TGTGCCAGCAGCTTAAGGGGGCGCGGGTCAGATACGCAGTATTTT.

This sequence joins TRBV7-2 and TRBJ2-5; TRBD2 aligns across 8 bases. V lost 4 bases to trimming and J lost 5 bases; unmatched junction nucleotides: 6. From germline, CDR1 is SGHTA and CDR2 FQGNSA. This CDR3 comprises 14 residues. The CDR3 protein is CASSSTSARETQYF. CDR3 in DNA: TGTGCCAGCAGCTCGACTAGCGCCAGGGAGACCCAGTACTTC.

This clone has just one count. The V gene is TRBV7-9, the J gene TRBJ1-2; perhaps TRBD1 as D (5 bases). CDR1 SEHNR and CDR2 FQNEAQ come from the germline V gene (reference sequence). Trimming pared 5 bases from V and 5 bases from J, leaving 18 bases between. The length of the CDR3 is 15 residues. CDR3 DNA sequence: TGTGCCAGCAGCCGTCCCGGGGGGGAAGGATATGGCTACACCTTC. It is translated as CASSRPGGEGYGYTF.

CDR3 sequence reads: CASGGRANTGELFF. CDR3 coding DNA: TGTGCCAGCGGGGGCAGGGCGAACACCGGGGAGCTGTTTTTT. This sequence joins TRBV7-3 and TRBJ2-2; tentative D call: TRBD1 (6 bases). The CDR3 is made up of 14 amino acids. The germline V gene encodes CDR1 SGHTA and CDR2 FQGTGA. V was cut by 8 bases and J by 0 bases, with 10 bases left in between.

The rearrangement links TRBV19 to TRBJ2-5, with 8 bases matching TRBD2. Per the germline V gene, CDR1 is LNHDA and CDR2 is SQIVND (reference sequence). The CDR3 covers 13 residues. The junction had 7 bases not matched to a gene; V was cut back by 9 bases and J by 4 bases. CDR3 region: CASYPGLGETQYF. The CDR3, as DNA: TGTGCCAGCTACCCGGGACTAGGAGAGACCCAGTACTTC.

This clone was observed a few times. The chain joins TRBV30 to TRBJ1-6, with D perhaps TRBD1 (6 bases). From germline, CDR1 is GTSNPN and CDR2 SVGIG (reference sequence). V was shortened by 4 bases and J by 10 bases, with 17 bases between the two germline ends. The CDR3 loop spans 14 amino acids. As DNA, the CDR3 is TGTGCCTGGACCGCAAACAGGGTCGGATCACCCCTCCACTTT. Protein product: CAWTANRVGSPLHF.

The genes are TRBV5-6 and TRBJ2-1; maybe TRBD2 (6 bases). In germline, CDR1 is SGHDT, CDR2 YYEEEE. V was shortened by 4 bases and J by 7 bases, with 18 bases between the two germline ends. CDR3 length: 15 amino acids. CDR3 DNA sequence: TGTGCCAGCAGCCGGGGGTACAAGAGGGAGAATGAGCAGTTCTTC. This codes for CASSRGYKRENEQFF.

In this sample, this clone turned up a few times. The CDR3 is CASSQGGTGELFF. Written as DNA, the CDR3 is TGTGCCAGCAGCCAGGGGGGCACCGGGGAGCTGTTTTTT. The chain combines TRBV3-1 (or the pseudogene TRBV3-2) with TRBJ2-2, with D perhaps TRBD2 (6 bases). The germline V and J ends were trimmed by 3 bases and 4 bases, with 6 bases remaining between them. There are 13 residues in the CDR3. CDR1 is LGHDT, CDR2 YNNKEL, per germline (reference sequence).

This clone was recorded a few times. The genes are TRBV9 and TRBJ1-1; D is unclear. This CDR3 has 13 amino acids. The V end was cut by 1 base, the J end by 4 bases, with 8 bases between. Per germline, CDR1 SGDLS and CDR2 YYNGEE. CDR3 DNA sequence: TGTGCCAGCAGCGTACTATCGGGCACTGAAGCTTTCTTT. Translation: CASSVLSGTEAFF.

The rearrangement uses TRBV29-1 and TRBJ1-1, with D perhaps TRBD1 (6 bases). Trimming shortened V by 1 base and J by 1 base, and 13 bases separated the two germline ends. This CDR3 spans 15 amino acids. Germline CDR1 is SQVTM and CDR2 is ANQGSEA. CDR3 region: CSVEGLDRPNTEAFF. The CDR3 region has the DNA TGCAGCGTTGAAGGGCTGGACAGACCGAACACTGAAGCTTTCTTT.

The chain carries TRBV9 and TRBJ1-5; 9 positions agree with TRBD1. The CDR3 spans 14 residues. The trim removed 3 bases at V and 2 bases at J, leaving 0 bases unmatched. Germline V gives CDR1 SGDLS, CDR2 YYNGEE. This CDR3 is CASSGTGGNQPQHF. In nucleotides, the CDR3 is TGTGCCAGCAGCGGGACAGGGGGCAATCAGCCCCAGCATTTT.

V is TRBV11-2 and J is TRBJ1-2, with D tentatively TRBD1 (6 bases). Germline lookup yields CDR1 SGHAT and CDR2 FQNNGV. CDR3 length: 16 residues. The V and J ends lost 5 bases and 0 bases respectively, with 16 bases between them. CDR3 amino acids: CASSPRQAGANYGYTF. As DNA, the CDR3 is TGTGCCAGCAGCCCAAGACAGGCAGGGGCTAACTATGGCTACACCTTC.

The rearrangement links TRBV13 to TRBJ1-3; TRBD1 agrees at 9 bases. J gave up 4 bases and V 3 bases, and 4 bases lay outside the gene matches. The CDR3 length is 15 residues. Germline V gene data show CDR1 as PRHDT and CDR2 as FYEKMQ (reference sequence). CDR3 nucleotides: TGTGCCAGCAGCTTGCGGACAGGGGAGGGAAACACCATATATTTT. It translates to CASSLRTGEGNTIYF.

The V call is TRBV2, the J call TRBJ1-1, with TRBD1 as a possible D gene (5 bases). The germline V gene has CDR1 SNHLY and CDR2 FYNNEI. Trimming removed 5 bases from V and 1 base from J, with 14 bases in between. This CDR3 is 15 amino acids long. The DNA of the CDR3 is TGTGCCAGCAGTTCCTTAGACACAGGGAACACTGAAGCTTTCTTT. Its translation is CASSSLDTGNTEAFF. The whole variable domain, filled in from reference TRBV2 and TRBJ1-1, reads EPEVTQTPSHQVTQMGQEVILRCVPISNHLYFYWYRQILGQKVEFLVSFYNNEISEKSEIFDDQFSVERPDGSNFTLKIRSTKLEDSAMYFCASSSLDTGNTEAFFGQGTRLTVV.

In its sample, this clone was seen once. The gene calls are TRBV12-1 and TRBJ1-6; whether TRBD1, the table's D call, matches the DNA was not checked. TRBV12-1 is classified as a pseudogene. This CDR3 is built from 15 residues. CDR3 protein: CASSFGDRGVSPLHF. DNA for the CDR3: TGTGCCAGCAGCTTTGGGGACAGGGGTGTCTCACCCCTCCACTTT.

CDR3 amino acids: CASSPGQDGPYEQYF. The CDR3 bases are TGCGCCAGCAGCCCGGGACAGGATGGCCCCTACGAGCAGTACTTC. The J gene is TRBJ2-7, the V gene TRBV5-1; 8 nucleotides align to TRBD1. This CDR3 is built from 15 residues. Trimming took 4 bases from V and 2 from J; bases not matched to a gene: 8. The germline V gene encodes CDR1 SGHRS and CDR2 YFSETQ.

This chain connects TRBV5-1 to TRBJ2-1; TRBD2 might be the D (5 bases). The CDR3 has 14 residues. CDR1 and CDR2 (germline): SGHRS, YFSETQ. Trimming stripped 4 bases from V and 0 bases from J, with 8 bases between. CDR3 residues: CASSRGSSYNEQFF. The CDR3 DNA reads as TGCGCCAGCAGCCGTGGGAGCTCCTACAATGAGCAGTTCTTC.

The rearrangement links TRBV7-9 to TRBJ1-2; 9 bases align to TRBD1. The CDR3 is 16 amino acids. The junction had 8 bases not matched to a gene; V was cut back by 4 bases and J by 2 bases. The V gene's germline CDR1 is SEHNR and CDR2 FQNEAQ (reference sequence). CDR3 region: CASSSMRQGVNYGYTF. CDR3 nucleotide sequence: TGTGCCAGCAGCTCGATGCGACAGGGGGTGAACTATGGCTACACCTTC.

The chain uses TRBV6-6 and TRBJ1-3; 8 positions agree with TRBD1. J gave up 2 bases and V 5 bases, and 5 bases lay outside the gene matches. This CDR3 has 15 residues. Germline V CDR1 and CDR2: MNHNY, SVGAGI (reference sequence). DNA of the CDR3: TGTGCCAGCAGTACAGGGGGTTCCCCTGGAAACACCATATATTTT. This sequence encodes CASSTGGSPGNTIYF.

The genes are TRBV10-2 and TRBJ2-2, with 7 bases aligning to TRBD1. The CDR3 is made up of 15 amino acids. Unmatched junction bases numbered 7, after V lost 6 bases and J lost 3 bases. Germline V gives CDR1 WSHSY, CDR2 SAAADI. CDR3 residues: CASRRDRDHTGELFF. CDR3 sequence (DNA): TGCGCCAGCAGACGAGACAGGGACCACACCGGGGAGCTGTTTTTT.